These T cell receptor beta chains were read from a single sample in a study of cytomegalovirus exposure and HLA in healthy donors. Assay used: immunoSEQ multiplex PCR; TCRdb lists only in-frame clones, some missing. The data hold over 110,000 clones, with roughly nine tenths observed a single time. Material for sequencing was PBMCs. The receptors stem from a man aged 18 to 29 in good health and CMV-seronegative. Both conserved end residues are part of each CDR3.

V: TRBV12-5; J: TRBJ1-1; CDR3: CASVPRGNTEAFF
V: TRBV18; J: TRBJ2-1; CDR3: CASSPPLGQNPLYNEQFF
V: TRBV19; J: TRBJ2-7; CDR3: CAAGTDYYEQYF
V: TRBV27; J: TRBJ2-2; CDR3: CASSFVGDTGELFF
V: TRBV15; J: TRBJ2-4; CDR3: CATSRGAGQGVIQYF
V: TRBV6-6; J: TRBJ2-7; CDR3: CASSLKTSSYEQYF
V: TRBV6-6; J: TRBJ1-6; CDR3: CASSYSTGAGSPLHF
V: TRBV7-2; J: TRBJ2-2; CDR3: CASSLSRQGRHTGELFF
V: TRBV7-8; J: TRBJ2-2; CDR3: CASSLGTAGELFF
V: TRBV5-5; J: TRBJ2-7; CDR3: CASSLVRDRYYEQYF
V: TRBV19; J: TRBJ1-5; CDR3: CASSILYSNQPQHF
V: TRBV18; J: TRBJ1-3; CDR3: CASSPGQVNTIYF
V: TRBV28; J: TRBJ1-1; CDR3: CASSFGVSGAFF
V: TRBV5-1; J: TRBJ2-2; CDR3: CASSLVSAGELFF
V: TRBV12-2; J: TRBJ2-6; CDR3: CASRFSGQGASGANVLTF
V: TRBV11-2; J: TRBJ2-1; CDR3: CASSLPGGRWGNEQFF
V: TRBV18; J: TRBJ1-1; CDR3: CASSPPVTEASYTEAFF
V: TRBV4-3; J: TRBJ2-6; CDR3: CASSQAGGAGANVLTF
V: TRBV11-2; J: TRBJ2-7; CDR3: CASSGIAGRPYEQYF
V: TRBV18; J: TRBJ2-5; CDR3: CASSSSLETQYF
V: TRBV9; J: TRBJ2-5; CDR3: CASSATGRGETQYF
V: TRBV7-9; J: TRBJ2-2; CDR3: CASTTIPGSGELFF
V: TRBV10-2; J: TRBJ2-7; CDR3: CASLRLADYEQYF
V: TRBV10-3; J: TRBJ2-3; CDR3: CAISESQGGDTQYF
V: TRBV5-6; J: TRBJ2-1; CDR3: CASSLALAGGLSYNEQFF
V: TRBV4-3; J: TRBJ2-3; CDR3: CASSQGSPDTQYF
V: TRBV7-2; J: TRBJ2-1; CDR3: CASSRSLAGHYNEQFF
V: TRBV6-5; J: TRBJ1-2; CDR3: CVRRSLNYGYTF
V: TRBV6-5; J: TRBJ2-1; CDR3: CASSGLSSYNEQFF
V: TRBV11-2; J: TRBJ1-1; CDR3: CASSTGQGAAFF
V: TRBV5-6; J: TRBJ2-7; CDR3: CASSLPPRSYEQYF
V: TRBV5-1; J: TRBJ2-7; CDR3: CASSKTSGGSYEQYF
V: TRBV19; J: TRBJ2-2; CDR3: CASQDRGNTGELFF
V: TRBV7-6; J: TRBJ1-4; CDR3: CASSLAVGFDEKLFF
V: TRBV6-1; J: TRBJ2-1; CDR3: CASRVQGGNEQFF
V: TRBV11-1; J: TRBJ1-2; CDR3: CASSQSDSYGYTF
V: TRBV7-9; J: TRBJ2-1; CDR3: CASSSAGYNEQFF
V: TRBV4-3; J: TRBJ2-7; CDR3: CASSQEGSGRDGYEQYF
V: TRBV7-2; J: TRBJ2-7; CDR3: CASAFDPGTYEQYF
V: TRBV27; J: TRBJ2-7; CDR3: CASSILRPGESYEQYF
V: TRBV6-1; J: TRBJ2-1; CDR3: CASSEAGGTYNEQFF
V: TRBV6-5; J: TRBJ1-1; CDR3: CASTPGQAPLEAFF
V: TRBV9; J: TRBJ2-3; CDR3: CASSVVSGTDTQYF
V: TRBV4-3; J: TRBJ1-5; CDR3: CASSQDYVGGARYQPQHF
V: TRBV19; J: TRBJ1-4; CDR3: CASSFAGTGGTTNEKLFF
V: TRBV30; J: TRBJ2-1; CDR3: CAWRQGSYNEQFF
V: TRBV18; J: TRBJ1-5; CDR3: CASSPFGLDSNQPQHF
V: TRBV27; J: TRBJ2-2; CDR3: CASSLSGELFF
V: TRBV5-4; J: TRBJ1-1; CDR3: CASSSPDRGLLSNTEAFF
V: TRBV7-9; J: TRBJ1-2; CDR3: CASSPFPGQENSGGYGYTF
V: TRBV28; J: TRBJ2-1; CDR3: CATKGQGEDNEQFF
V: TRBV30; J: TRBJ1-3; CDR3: CAWNEGSGNTIYF